This record covers a single T cell receptor (beta chain). No antigen is known for it. The data were obtained in a study of shared clonotypes between healthy human individuals. Clones were read by immunoSEQ multiplex PCR, and TCRdb kept only the in-frame ones, dropping some. The data show about a million clones, about 76% seen once. Study-level points and caveats: In contrast to clonotypes shared by all four donors, non-shared clonotypes had lower generation probabilities. Generally, naive subsets came out with larger estimated richness than memory subsets.

Per germline, CDR1 SGHNT and CDR2 YYREEE (reference sequence). This CDR3 has 15 residues. Trimming cost V 4 bases and J 3 bases, with 13 bases left between them. Negatively enriched CD4+ T cells were divided by CD45RA into naive and memory. The V call is TRBV5-4, the J call TRBJ2-2, with a possible D match to TRBD1 (6 bases). This clonotype was obtained from a man aged 18 to 30 in good health. Sequenced: memory CD4+ T cells sorted from blood. Subset here: CD45RA-negative fraction. The CDR3 DNA reads as TGTGCCAGCAGCCCTGACAGGTTCTACACCGGGGAGCTGTTTTTT. Protein: CASSPDRFYTGELFF. The full variable domain, completed using reference TRBV5-4 and TRBJ2-2, is ETGVTQSPTHLIKTRGQQVTLRCSSQSGHNTVSWYQQALGQGPQFIFQYYREEENGRGNFPPRFSGLQFPNYSSELNVNALELDDSALYLCASSPDRFYTGELFFGEGSRLTVL.